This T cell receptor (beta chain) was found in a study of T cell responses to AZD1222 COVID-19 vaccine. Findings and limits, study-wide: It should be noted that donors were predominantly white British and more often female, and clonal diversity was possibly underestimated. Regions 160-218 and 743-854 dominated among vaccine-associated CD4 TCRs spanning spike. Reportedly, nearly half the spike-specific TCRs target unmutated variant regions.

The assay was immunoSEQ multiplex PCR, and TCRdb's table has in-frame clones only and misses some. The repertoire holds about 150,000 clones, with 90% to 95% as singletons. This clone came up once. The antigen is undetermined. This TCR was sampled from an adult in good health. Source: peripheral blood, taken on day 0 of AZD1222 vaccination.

CDR3 coding DNA: TGTGCCAGCAGTCCACTGGTAGCGGGAGGGTCTGGGGCCAACGTCCTGACTTTC. It encodes CASSPLVAGGSGANVLTF. The chain couples TRBV6-6 to TRBJ2-6; 11 positions agree with TRBD2. Germline CDR1 and CDR2: MNHNY and SVGAGI (reference sequence). V was pared by 5 bases and J by 1 base, with 7 bases of the junction left unmatched. There are 18 residues in the CDR3.